The clone carrying this T cell receptor beta chain was picked up one time. Its specificity is unknown. The data were produced by immunoSEQ multiplex PCR, yet TCRdb's version contains in-frame clones alone and is incomplete. The data show 150,000 to 200,000 clones, approximately 95% seen once. These data are taken from a study of T cell responses to AZD1222 COVID-19 vaccine. Notes on the study in general: All repertoire sampling was performed exclusively after the peak T cell response. Just a handful of people given AZD1222 tested seropositive at baseline.

The receptor comes from an adult in good health. The input for sequencing was peripheral blood, taken on day 0 of AZD1222 vaccination.

The chain's CDR3 is CASGYEQFF. CDR3 bases: TGTGCCAGCGGGTATGAGCAGTTCTTC. The rearrangement joins TRBV19 to TRBJ2-1, with D hard to call. The CDR3 loop spans 9 amino acids. Trimming left V 9 bases short and J 8 bases short, with 5 bases between. Germline V gene lookup returns CDR1 LNHDA and CDR2 SQIVND (reference sequence).